The 9 T cell receptor beta chains listed next were all sequenced from one sample in a study of CD8 T cells in ankylosing spondylitis. MiXCR was run by TCRdb on the 5' RACE reads, yielding one entry per CDR3 protein. The sample has 200,000 to 300,000 distinct CDR3 sequences; approximately 24% are singletons. Sequenced material: blood, either unsorted or a sorted T cell fraction (not recorded which). The receptors were sampled from a male donor with ankylosing spondylitis or in good health (not recorded which).

This sequence joins TRBV2 and TRBJ1-2, with 9 bases that match TRBD1. Germline V gene lookup returns CDR1 SNHLY and CDR2 FYNNEI. V lost 7 bases and J lost 4; bases outside the gene matches: 7. This CDR3 comprises 14 residues. The CDR3: CASKGTGGGYGYTF. The CDR3 DNA reads as TGTGCCAGCAAGGGCACAGGGGGCGGCTATGGCTACACCTTC.

The genes are TRBV28 and TRBJ2-3, with a weak D call TRBD2 (5 bases). The CDR3 runs to 17 residues. The germline V gene encodes CDR1 MDHEN and CDR2 SYDVKM. V lost 5 bases and J 3 bases, leaving 21 bases between the germline ends. In DNA, the CDR3 is TGTGCCAGCAGTAGTCCCTCTTTAAGAGGGCTAACAGATACGCAGTATTTT. Its translation is CASSSPSLRGLTDTQYF.

A few counts support this clonotype. V and J are TRBV20-1 and TRBJ2-7; no clear D. The CDR3 is 13 amino acids. In germline, CDR1 is DFQATT, CDR2 SNEGSKA (reference sequence). The ends were cut back, 1 base at V and 3 bases at J, with 10 bases in the middle. CDR3 sequence (DNA): TGCAGTGCTAGAGGTTGGCTGGACTACGAGCAGTACTTC. Its translation is CSARGWLDYEQYF.

V gene TRBV5-4 combines with J gene TRBJ2-1; D uncertain. V dropped 1 base and J dropped 5 bases, with 10 bases sitting between them. CDR1 and CDR2 from the germline V gene are SGHNT and YYREEE (reference sequence). This CDR3 comprises 14 residues. Here the CDR3 reads CASSLPIGNNEQFF. The CDR3 DNA reads as TGTGCCAGCAGCTTGCCTATAGGGAACAATGAGCAGTTCTTC.

This clonotype showed up just a few times. The chain employs TRBV29-1 and TRBJ2-1; TRBD2 matches 8 bases. The germline gives CDR1 SQVTM, CDR2 ANQGSEA. CDR3 size: 15 residues. The ends lost 6 bases at V and 7 bases at J; junction bases unmatched: 14. The chain's CDR3 is CSVPYSGGPRNEQFF. The CDR3 nucleotides read TGCAGCGTCCCCTACTCGGGGGGGCCGCGGAATGAGCAGTTCTTC.

This clonotype was seen a few times. The chain has TRBV20-1 and TRBJ2-5; D unclear. The V end was cut by 3 bases, the J end by 0 bases, with 14 bases between. This CDR3 region has 15 residues. Germline V gene data show CDR1 as DFQATT and CDR2 as SNEGSKA (reference sequence). In nucleotides, the CDR3 is TGCAGTGCTAGCAGTGGCAGTAGGTACCAAGAGACCCAGTACTTC. Its translation: CSASSGSRYQETQYF.

This clonotype turned up a few times. Here the CDR3 DNA reads TGCAGTGCTAGTACAGGGAGAAACACCGGGGAGCTGTTTTTT. It encodes CSASTGRNTGELFF. The gene calls are TRBV20-1 and TRBJ2-2; the D gene is possibly TRBD1 (6 bases). Per germline, CDR1 DFQATT and CDR2 SNEGSKA (reference sequence). Trimming took off 3 bases at V and 2 bases at J, with 10 bases between the two ends. This CDR3 contains 14 residues.

This clonotype was detected only a few times. This rearrangement joins TRBV10-3 to TRBJ2-7; 7 bases map to TRBD2. The V gene end was trimmed by 2 bases and the J gene end by 4 bases; junction bases not matched to a gene: 14. There are 17 residues in the CDR3. Germline V gene data show CDR1 as ENHRY and CDR2 as SYGVKD. The CDR3 reads CAISELGLRAGNYEQYF. For the CDR3, the DNA is TGTGCCATCAGTGAGCTGGGACTTCGAGCGGGGAATTACGAGCAGTACTTC.

The chain uses TRBV18 and TRBJ2-7, with D tentatively TRBD1 or TRBD2 (5 bases each). From germline, CDR1 is KGHSH and CDR2 LQKENI. The CDR3 is made up of 14 amino acids. V lost 1 base, J lost 6 bases, and 13 bases lay in between. CDR3 amino acids: CASSPRRDGSEQYF. The CDR3 DNA reads as TGTGCCAGCTCACCACGCAGGGACGGTAGCGAGCAGTACTTC.